This TCR beta chain appears in the sequencing data of a study of T-cell reconstitution after alpha-beta-depleted transplantation in children. There are 14 residues in the CDR3. V dropped 6 bases and J dropped 8 bases, with 14 bases sitting between them. Notes on this clonotype: Its antigen remains unknown.

Study-level points and caveats: Several hundred expanded graft clones reportedly gave rise to the alpha-beta T cells present about two months after transplant. T-cell counts and diversity at one year post-transplant came mainly from newly produced T cells.

The TCRbeta library incorporated unique molecular identifiers. MiXCR, run by TCRdb on the PCR reads, gives a single entry per CDR3 protein. The table records about a million distinct CDR3 sequences, under 30% of them present only once. The sequenced sample was PBMCs, mostly from graft donor cells, obtained 360 days after TCRalphabeta/CD19-depleted stem cell transplant. The rearrangement uses TRBV12-3 or TRBV12-4 and TRBJ1-6; D might be TRBD1 (6 bases). The receptor was derived from a boy under two years old who had a stem cell transplant for SCID, so the T cells may come from the graft donor. This chain's CDR3 is CASRDGDKHSPLHF. The CDR3 nucleotides are TGTGCCAGCAGGGACGGGGACAAACATTCACCCCTCCACTTT.